Sequencing of this T cell receptor beta chain was carried out in a study of shared clonotypes between healthy human individuals. The CDR3 is 14 residues long. The V and J ends lost 1 base and 4 bases respectively, with 8 bases between them. Per germline, CDR1 MGHDK and CDR2 SYGVNS. Study donors comprised healthy, HIV-negative adults devoid of recent acute infection or vaccination. Original handling: ImmunoSEQ junction-only sequences lacked quality scores, so their filtering differed. Clones were sequenced by immunoSEQ multiplex PCR, and TCRdb holds only the in-frame ones, with some missing. The V and J calls and clone size were taken over from that table, and D and trimming were inferred from the DNA. Seen here are about 2.3 million clones, just under 95% observed once, and the top ten hold more than 0.35%.

This sequence joins TRBV25-1 and TRBJ2-1; tentative D call: TRBD2 (5 bases). This receptor was identified in a man younger than 30 in good health. Some clones in this sample may be carry-over from other donors' samples. The sample comprised naive CD4+ T cells from PBMCs. Described subset: CD45RA+ positively selected. In DNA form, the CDR3 reads TGTGCCAGCAGTGAATTGGAGCGGTACAATGAGCAGTTCTTC. Its translation: CASSELERYNEQFF.